Below, 27 T cell receptor beta chains from the same sample are listed, as sequenced in a study of CD8+CD57+ T cells in acquired aplastic anemia. For CDR3 and TCR beta VDJ profiling, genomic DNA was the template used. MiXCR, run by TCRdb on the reads, gives a single entry per CDR3 protein. Here the sample spans over 250,000 distinct CDR3 sequences, 56% being singletons. Patients selected for sequencing had displayed CD8+CD57+ cell expansion by flow cytometry. Sequenced material: sorted CD4+, CD8+, or CD8+CD57+ T cells (not recorded which) from PBMCs. The receptors were gathered from a human donor with aplastic anemia.

This chain links TRBV3-1 with TRBJ2-3; tentatively, D is TRBD2 (6 bases). The germline gives CDR1 LGHDT, CDR2 YNNKEL (reference sequence). The CDR3 covers 17 residues. Trimming stripped 3 bases from V and 0 bases from J, with 16 bases between. The CDR3 sequence is CASSQPWREGSTDTQYF. Written as DNA, the CDR3 is TGTGCCAGCAGCCAGCCCTGGCGGGAAGGGAGCACAGATACGCAGTATTTT.

The CDR3 loop is CASSERGRWGSGNTIYF. The CDR3 nucleotides read TGTGCCAGCAGTGAGCGGGGCAGGTGGGGCTCCGGAAACACCATATATTTT. The chain recombines TRBV2 with TRBJ1-3, with D possibly being TRBD1 (5 bases). Germline V lookup: CDR1 SNHLY, CDR2 FYNNEI. V lost 3 bases and J lost 4, with 19 bases in between. This CDR3 is 17 amino acids long.

V usage is TRBV7-9 and J usage is TRBJ1-2, with a possible D match to TRBD1 (5 bases). The CDR3 consists of 12 residues. Germline assignment: CDR1 SEHNR and CDR2 FQNEAQ (reference sequence). Trimming shortened V by 2 bases and J by 8 bases, and 9 bases separated the two germline ends. The CDR3 loop is CASSLRGGGYTF. The CDR3 DNA reads TGTGCCAGCAGCTTACGGGGCGGAGGCTACACCTTC.

The CDR3 DNA is TGTGCCAGCAGCTTAGCGGGGAGGGCGGTTTTATACGAGCAGTACTTC. Its protein is CASSLAGRAVLYEQYF. This chain uses TRBV7-6 with TRBJ2-7, with TRBD2 identical over 7 bases. The CDR3 sequence is 16 residues long. The trim removed 0 bases at V and 4 bases at J, leaving 9 bases unmatched. Germline V gives CDR1 SGHVS, CDR2 FNYEAQ.

This chain uses TRBV10-2 with TRBJ1-2; no clear D gene. The germline V and J ends were trimmed by 0 bases and 6 bases, with 8 bases remaining between them. Germline lookup yields CDR1 WSHSY and CDR2 SAAADI. The CDR3 spans 13 residues. In DNA form, the CDR3 reads TGCGCCAGCAGTGAGTCGAAAAATGATGGCTACACCTTC. Translation: CASSESKNDGYTF.

The J gene is TRBJ2-6, the V gene TRBV5-1, with a possible D match to TRBD2 (6 bases). The germline V gene encodes CDR1 SGHRS and CDR2 YFSETQ. V lost 4 bases, J lost 0 bases, and 8 bases lay in between. This CDR3 contains 15 residues. The CDR3, as DNA: TGCGCCAGCAGCGACGGGAGCTCTGGGGCCAACGTCCTGACTTTC. Its translation is CASSDGSSGANVLTF.

The chain recombines TRBV7-6 with TRBJ2-7; D unresolved. Trimming took 5 bases from V and 3 from J, leaving 17 bases between them. Germline CDR1 SGHVS, CDR2 FNYEAQ. This CDR3 is built from 15 residues. The CDR3, as DNA: TGTGCCAGCAGCCTCCGAGACGCCAGCCTCTACGAGCAGTACTTC. Its protein product is CASSLRDASLYEQYF.

V is TRBV7-9 and J is TRBJ2-6; D possibly matches TRBD1 or TRBD2 (5 bases each). Looked up from germline, CDR1 is SEHNR and CDR2 is FQNEAQ (reference sequence). V was clipped by 5 bases and J by 2 bases, with 19 bases between them. The length of the CDR3 is 18 residues. CDR3 residues: CASSPGTNYGPGANVLTF. The CDR3 coding sequence is TGTGCCAGCAGCCCCGGGACGAACTATGGCCCTGGGGCCAACGTCCTGACTTTC. Looking up the rest from reference TRBV7-9 and TRBJ2-6 gives the full variable domain: DTGVSQNPRHKITKRGQNVTFRCDPISEHNRLYWYRQTLGQGPEFLTYFQNEAQLEKSRLLSDRFSAERPKGSFSTLEIQRTEQGDSAMYLCASSPGTNYGPGANVLTFGAGSRLTVL.

In its sample, this clonotype was seen many times. The V gene is TRBV4-2, the J gene TRBJ2-1; D might be TRBD1 (5 bases). Germline CDR1 is LGHNA and CDR2 is YNFKEQ. V was shortened by 0 bases and J by 9 bases, with 12 bases between the two germline ends. The CDR3 spans 14 residues. The CDR3 bases are TGTGCCAGCAGCCAAGATACAGGTTATGGTGAGCAGTTCTTC. Translation: CASSQDTGYGEQFF.

This clonotype was seen repeatedly, ten times or more. The rearrangement uses TRBV18 and TRBJ1-1, with 9 bases identical to TRBD1. Germline CDR1 KGHSH, CDR2 LQKENI. The length of the CDR3 is 15 residues. V lost 6 bases, J lost 4 bases, and 9 bases stayed unmatched. CDR3 sequence: CASSPDRGSATEAFF. In DNA form, the CDR3 reads TGTGCCAGCTCGCCCGACAGGGGGTCAGCCACTGAAGCTTTCTTT.

The rearrangement links TRBV7-9 to TRBJ1-6; D unclear. Germline loops: CDR1 SEHNR, CDR2 FQNEAQ (reference sequence). V shed 5 bases and J shed 10 bases, with 12 bases lying between them. This CDR3 region has 13 residues. The CDR3 region has the DNA TGTGCCAGCAGCCTCACACCTGGATCACCCCTCCACTTT. Translated: CASSLTPGSPLHF.

In its sample, this clonotype was seen a few times. V is TRBV5-5 and J is TRBJ1-1; D uncertain. The V gene lost 3 bases and the J gene lost 6 bases, with 12 bases spanning the gap. The CDR3 runs to 13 residues. Germline values: CDR1 SGHKS, CDR2 YYEKEE (reference sequence). The CDR3 region has the DNA TGTGCCAGCAGCTCCGACGGAATATCTGAAGCTTTCTTT. Protein product: CASSSDGISEAFF.

CDR3 loop: CASSGTAGWQPQHF. CDR3 coding DNA: TGTGCCAGCAGTGGGACAGCGGGTTGGCAGCCCCAGCATTTT. V and J are TRBV2 and TRBJ1-5; possible D gene TRBD1, 6 bases. The V end was cut by 4 bases, the J end by 7 bases, with 14 bases between. The CDR3 runs to 14 residues. The germline V gene encodes CDR1 SNHLY and CDR2 FYNNEI.

As for this clonotype: Because it lacks the conserved phenylalanine or tryptophan at the end, this CDR3 is likely a read error. The rearrangement uses TRBV19 and TRBJ1-6; 8 bases are shared with TRBD1. V was clipped by 8 bases and J by 7 bases; unmatched bases: 7. The CDR3 consists of 14 residues. Germline assignment: CDR1 LNHDA and CDR2 SQIVND (reference sequence). In DNA, the CDR3 is TGTGCCAGTCTGACAGGGGCAGGGAATTCACCCCTCCACTTA. It encodes CASLTGAGNSPLHL.

This chain connects TRBV6-1 to TRBJ1-6; D is perhaps TRBD1 (5 bases). The length of the CDR3 is 15 residues. The ends were cut back, 5 bases at V and 7 bases at J, with 15 bases in the middle. The germline gives CDR1 MNHNS, CDR2 SASEGT. CDR3 residues: CASSTRQIPNSPLHF. CDR3 sequence (DNA): TGTGCCAGCAGTACCCGACAGATTCCAAATTCACCCCTCCACTTT.

Concerning this clonotype itself: Relative to the germline gene, one junction end is altered; a read error may explain this. The CDR3 here is CASSPYVVDKNGEQYF. The CDR3 DNA reads as TGCGCCAGCAGCCCGTATGTCGTGGACAAAAACGGCGAGCAGTACTTC. This sequence joins TRBV7-9 and TRBJ2-7, with TRBD1 as a possible D gene (5 bases). CDR1 and CDR2 (germline): SEHNR, FQNEAQ (reference sequence). This CDR3 has 16 residues. The complete variable domain, with remaining parts taken from reference TRBV7-9 and TRBJ2-7, reads DTGVSQNPRHKITKRGQNVTFRCDPISEHNRLYWYRQTLGQGPEFLTYFQNEAQLEKSRLLSDRFSAERPKGSFSTLEIQRTEQGDSAMYLCASSPYVVDKNGEQYFGPGTRLTVT.

About this clonotype: One junction end disagrees with the germline gene, perhaps due to a read error. The genes are TRBV5-1 and TRBJ1-5; D unclear. Germline CDR1 is SGHRS and CDR2 is YFSETQ. The CDR3 totals 14 residues. The CDR3 nucleotides are TGTGCCAGCAGCCCCAAAAGTCGAAATCAGCCCCAGCATTTT. This gives the protein CASSPKSRNQPQHF.

This clonotype was observed a few times. The V call is TRBV24-1, the J call TRBJ2-3; D is undetermined. The CDR3 totals 11 residues. V lost 9 bases and J 0 bases, leaving 3 bases between the germline ends. Germline CDR1 is KGHDR and CDR2 is SFDVKD. CDR3 region: CATSSTDTQYF. Here the CDR3 DNA reads TGTGCCACCTCTAGCACAGATACGCAGTATTTT.

This clonotype has just one count. The chain couples TRBV10-3 to TRBJ2-1; 11 nucleotides line up with TRBD2. This CDR3 is 14 amino acids long. Germline lookup yields CDR1 ENHRY and CDR2 SYGVKD. V dropped 7 bases and J dropped 8; count of bases not matched to a gene: 7. Here the CDR3 reads CAIKTSGNVDEQFF. Here the CDR3 DNA reads TGTGCCATCAAGACTAGCGGGAATGTTGATGAGCAGTTCTTC.

This clonotype was seen only once. The chain joins TRBV2 to TRBJ2-5, with D maybe TRBD1 (6 bases). V lost 6 bases and J lost 4, with 18 bases in between. Per germline, CDR1 SNHLY and CDR2 FYNNEI. This CDR3 comprises 15 residues. CDR3 sequence (DNA): TGTGCCAGCAGCGTTGGGGCTGGGGGCGGAGAGACCCAGTACTTC. As protein: CASSVGAGGGETQYF.

This clonotype was seen a single time. The J gene is TRBJ1-1, the V gene TRBV7-8, with D possibly TRBD1 on 5 matching bases. The V end lost 3 bases, the J end lost 6 bases, and 14 bases lay between the germline ends. The CDR3 extends over 14 amino acids. The V gene's germline CDR1 is SGHVS and CDR2 FQNEAQ. CDR3 residues: CASSLVTANAEAFF. The CDR3, as DNA: TGTGCCAGCAGCTTGGTGACAGCTAACGCTGAAGCTTTCTTT.

This clonotype showed up just a few times. The chain is built from TRBV24-1 and TRBJ2-1, with D possibly being TRBD1 or TRBD2 (5 bases each). Germline V CDR1 and CDR2: KGHDR, SFDVKD. The CDR3 loop spans 15 amino acids. The V end lost 3 bases, the J end lost 6 bases, and 14 bases lay between the germline ends. The CDR3 nucleotides are TGTGCCACCAGTGATATTGGGGCAGGGACCAATGAGCAGTTCTTC. It codes for CATSDIGAGTNEQFF.

The rearrangement links TRBV10-2 to TRBJ1-1; D is unclear. CDR1 and CDR2 from the germline V gene are WSHSY and SAAADI. This CDR3 region has 12 residues. The ends were cut back, 6 bases at V and 4 bases at J, with 9 bases in the middle. CDR3 sequence (DNA): TGCGCCAGCAGGGATAGTAGCACTGAAGCTTTCTTT. Amino acids: CASRDSSTEAFF.

The chain carries TRBV10-3 and TRBJ1-5, with 7 bases matching TRBD1. The CDR3 is 14 amino acids. CDR1 and CDR2 from the germline V gene are ENHRY and SYGVKD. CDR3 DNA sequence: TGTGCTAGAGATTCAGGGGGAGGCAATCAGCCCCAGCATTTT. It codes for CARDSGGGNQPQHF.

In this sample, this clonotype turned up a few times. Its ends do not fully match the called genes, so a read error is possible. This sequence joins TRBV19 and TRBJ2-7; the D is unclear. Germline CDR1 reads LNHDA; CDR2 reads SQIVND (reference sequence). The CDR3 contains 14 residues. CDR3 protein: CASSISSSSYGQYF. The CDR3 DNA sequence: TGTGCCAGTAGTATTAGTTCAAGCTCCTACGGGCAGTACTTC.

The chain uses TRBV5-4 and TRBJ1-5; TRBD1 might be the D (5 bases). The germline V gene encodes CDR1 SGHNT and CDR2 YYREEE (reference sequence). With 0 bases removed from V and 11 bases from J, the gap between germline ends came to 12 bases. CDR3 length: 13 amino acids. Here the CDR3 reads CASSLGGMMTQHF. The CDR3, as DNA: TGTGCCAGCAGCTTGGGGGGGATGATGACCCAGCATTTT.

This clonotype was seen many times. The chain joins TRBV11-2 to TRBJ2-5; the D is unclear. The length of the CDR3 is 15 residues. Germline CDR1 and CDR2: SGHAT and FQNNGV. V gave up 8 bases and J gave up 4 bases, with 20 bases separating them. CDR3 amino acids: CASRFGSGPGETQYF. In DNA form, the CDR3 reads TGTGCCAGCCGTTTTGGCTCCGGCCCGGGAGAGACCCAGTACTTC.